This T cell receptor (beta chain) was recorded in a study of spatial heterogeneity in lung cancer (dated by TCRdb to the late 2010s). Background for the entire study: More beta-chain than alpha-chain transcripts were consistently detected, likely reflecting higher beta-chain transcript abundance. In the raw uncorrected reads, each unique combination of TCR and UMI appeared more than ten times on average. In non-small cell lung cancer, the study made a quantitative comparison of TCR alpha and beta repertoires among multiple tumor regions, matched nontumor lung and blood. TCR repertoire features were related to nonsynonymous mutation counts determined by whole-exome sequencing of tumor tissue. Both alpha and beta chains were TCR-sequenced in around 230 tumor regions, roughly 70 matched nontumor lung samples and around 50 PBMC samples obtained at surgery. Study-wide conclusions, independent of this receptor: Ubiquitous expanded tumor TCRs showed up in blood more often at tumor resection than at routine follow-up. Additional single-cell paired TCR alpha and beta sequencing was considered necessary to confirm, at a functional level, the hypothesis that regional TCRs recognize regional mutations.

The library was prepared using 5' RACE. Sequencing took place on a NextSeq 500. The TCR library protocol attached a unique molecular identifier to each TCR cDNA molecule to allow correction of PCR and sequencing errors. Turning to the authors' computational methods: TCR identification, UMI-based error correction and CDR3 extraction were all carried out with Decombinator tools. TCRs above a frequency of 2 per 1,000, corresponding to the top 1% of the tumor frequency distribution, were defined as expanded. Renyi diversity was computed with the R vegan package after each repertoire had been subsampled 100 times to 5,000 TCRs. CDR3 similarity networks were built from amino acid triplet string-kernel similarity, with CDR3s being connected when pairwise similarity was above 0.82. In-frame beta chains were kept once TCRdb had trimmed the public reads at Q25 with fastp and called clones with MiXCR. Rows are unified per CDR3 protein, each entry keeping the most common DNA and genes. What appears here as the V and J calls and clone size reflects TCRdb's work, not the paper's. The sample profile shows about 42,000 distinct CDR3 sequences; approximately 6.3% of them were found once. Of the sample, about two fifths falls within the top ten clones.

Inclusive of the bounding cysteine and phenylalanine, the CDR3 is 17 residues long. Only the CDR3 part of the read is kept: 51 bases, read in frame from the first base. Here V drops 4 bases and J drops 5 bases, and the junction holds 15 bases not matched to any gene. According to the germline V gene (reference sequence), CDR1 reads LGHDT and CDR2 reads YNNKEL. In this sample, this clonotype turned up a few times. Its antigen has not been determined. Per-base quality was not reported, and no clone a single base away is much larger than it. This specimen's time point label, interpreted: sample taken at primary tumor resection. The donors were around 69 patients from the lung TRACERx cohort who had early-stage, untreated non-small cell lung cancer. Without any cell sorting, TCR sequencing was performed on whole RNA extracted either from tumor and nontumor lung tissue or from cryopreserved PBMC samples. A patient was chosen for TCR sequencing only when enough RNA was available from at least two tumor regions.

Sequenced material: PBMCs, taken at surgery. Recombination connected TRBV3-1 to TRBJ2-3; 7 nucleotides in the junction match TRBD2. This clonotype was sampled from a female donor with early-stage non-small cell lung cancer. The CDR3 protein is CASSPGTGGRAVDTQYF. The nucleotide sequence is given as TGTGCCAGCAGCCCCGGAACGGGTGGGAGGGCCGTAGATACGCAGTATTTT.